The 26 T cell receptor beta chains below all came from one sample that was sequenced in a study of T cell changes during pregnancy in multiple sclerosis. Some clones are missing from TCRdb's copy, which holds only in-frame ones; the method was immunoSEQ multiplex PCR. The sample includes 65,000 to 90,000 clones, roughly 92% of them seen just once. Here the sequenced sample was peripheral blood, taken in the first trimester of pregnancy. The source is a female donor with multiple sclerosis, enrolled in a pregnancy study.

The chain is built from TRBV29-1 and TRBJ2-7, with 12 bases matching TRBD2. J was trimmed by 7 bases and V by 4 bases; bases with no gene match: 8. Germline loops: CDR1 SQVTM, CDR2 ANQGSEA. The CDR3 runs 14 residues. The CDR3 region is CSVALAGGASEQYF. The CDR3 DNA reads TGCAGCGTTGCCCTAGCGGGAGGGGCGTCGGAGCAGTACTTC.

The V call is TRBV4-1, the J call TRBJ2-7, with D possibly TRBD2 on 6 matching bases. Trimming cost V 3 bases and J 1 base, with 13 bases left between them. CDR1 and CDR2 (germline): MGHRA, YSYEKL. The CDR3 is made up of 15 amino acids. CDR3 bases: TGCGCCAGCAGCCAGGGGACTGGCCTTTCCTACGAGCAGTACTTC. Translating it yields CASSQGTGLSYEQYF.

The rearrangement uses TRBV19 and TRBJ1-1; maybe TRBD1 (6 bases). Deletions cut 5 bases from V and 1 base from J, with 17 bases between. CDR1 LNHDA and CDR2 SQIVND come from the germline V gene (reference sequence). This CDR3 comprises 16 residues. The CDR3 DNA reads as TGTGCCAGTAGTGTCCTCCCGGGGGGCGGGAACACTGAAGCTTTCTTT. This gives the protein CASSVLPGGGNTEAFF.

The chain couples TRBV28 to TRBJ1-4; no reliable D call. Germline V lookup: CDR1 MDHEN, CDR2 SYDVKM. V lost 3 bases, J lost 8 bases, and 4 bases lay in between. The CDR3 runs to 11 residues. Written as DNA, the CDR3 is TGTGCCAGCAGTTTCGTAGAAAAACTGTTTTTT. Encoded protein: CASSFVEKLFF.

V and J are TRBV6-6 and TRBJ1-2, with D perhaps matching TRBD1 (5 bases). The V end was cut by 5 bases, the J end by 4 bases, with 11 bases between. This CDR3 spans 13 amino acids. Germline loops: CDR1 MNHNY, CDR2 SVGAGI (reference sequence). CDR3 coding DNA: TGTGCCAGCAGTACTGACAGTCTCTATGGCTACACCTTC. As protein: CASSTDSLYGYTF.

The chain links TRBV18 to TRBJ2-1; 16 bases line up with TRBD2. Trimming at V came to 1 base and at J to 9 bases, leaving 3 bases not matched to a gene. This CDR3 is built from 16 residues. In germline, CDR1 is KGHSH, CDR2 LQKENI. The CDR3 is CASSPLGTSGGGEQFF. The CDR3 DNA sequence: TGTGCCAGCTCACCACTCGGGACTAGCGGGGGGGGTGAGCAGTTCTTC.

The chain links TRBV11-2 to TRBJ2-5; D call uncertain. The CDR3 extends over 11 amino acids. Trimming shortened V by 7 bases and J by 4 bases, and 7 bases separated the two germline ends. Germline CDR1 and CDR2: SGHAT and FQNNGV. CDR3 sequence: CASTRGETQYF. CDR3 DNA sequence: TGTGCCAGCACCCGCGGAGAGACCCAGTACTTC.

The V and J genes are TRBV27 and TRBJ2-5, with TRBD1 matching 7 bases. V shed 6 bases, J shed 5 bases, and the junction held 9 bases outside the gene matches. The CDR3 totals 14 residues. Germline V lookup: CDR1 MNHEY, CDR2 SMNVEV (reference sequence). The CDR3 DNA follows: TGTGCCAGCAGGAAAACTGACAGGGCCGAGACCCAGTACTTC. This gives the protein CASRKTDRAETQYF.

The rearrangement joins TRBV4-3 to TRBJ2-1; possible D gene TRBD2, 7 bases. V was clipped by 0 bases and J by 8 bases, with 29 bases between them. Germline CDR1 LGHNA, CDR2 YSLEER. The CDR3 runs 20 residues. The CDR3 region is CASSQDRLVGGGQGMYEQFF. For the CDR3, the DNA is TGCGCCAGCAGCCAAGATAGACTAGTAGGGGGGGGACAAGGGATGTATGAGCAGTTCTTC.

The chain combines TRBV4-1 with TRBJ2-2; 8 positions agree with TRBD1. The J segment lost 4 bases and the V segment lost 1 base, leaving 8 bases of the junction unmatched. The CDR3 totals 17 residues. Germline CDR1 reads MGHRA; CDR2 reads YSYEKL. The CDR3 is CASSQVGQGARTGELFF. The CDR3 nucleotides are TGCGCCAGCAGCCAAGTGGGGCAGGGGGCGCGCACCGGGGAGCTGTTTTTT.

The V and J genes are TRBV4-3 and TRBJ1-2, with D maybe TRBD1 (5 bases). The germline CDR1 and CDR2 sequences are LGHNA and YSLEER. There are 14 residues in the CDR3. Trimming shortened V by 4 bases and J by 4 bases, and 13 bases separated the two germline ends. CDR3 protein: CASSLGWGGYGYTF. CDR3 DNA sequence: TGCGCCAGCAGCCTCGGGTGGGGGGGCTATGGCTACACCTTC.

With regard to this clone: Its ends do not fully match the called genes, so a read error is possible. The chain carries TRBV2 and TRBJ1-2, with TRBD1 matching 8 bases. Germline loops: CDR1 SNHLY, CDR2 FYNNEI. CDR3 length: 11 amino acids. In DNA form, the CDR3 reads TGTGCCAGCAGTGTGAGGACAGGGTTTTCTTTC. It codes for CASSVRTGFSF.

As to this clone: The DNA is omitted, as the CDR3 cannot be located on it reliably, and the CDR3 follows TCRdb's listing. The CDR3: CASSSSGQGDEKLFF. The chain links TRBV28 to TRBJ1-4; the DNA was not compared with TRBD1, the D call given in the table. Ends included, the CDR3 has 15 residues. CDR1 and CDR2 (germline): MDHEN, SYDVKM.

The V and J genes are TRBV5-6 and TRBJ1-4, with 8 bases matching TRBD1. The CDR3 length is 14 residues. Germline assignment: CDR1 SGHDT and CDR2 YYEEEE. V trimming: 4 bases; J trimming: 8 bases; junction bases outside the gene matches: 7. Here the CDR3 reads CASSLQGAVEKLFF. CDR3 nucleotide sequence: TGTGCCAGCAGCCTGCAGGGGGCCGTAGAAAAACTGTTTTTT.

V usage is TRBV19 and J usage is TRBJ2-2; 9 nucleotides match TRBD1. V was clipped by 4 bases and J by 0 bases; unmatched bases: 6. There are 17 residues in the CDR3. Looked up from germline, CDR1 is LNHDA and CDR2 is SQIVND (reference sequence). CDR3 sequence (DNA): TGTGCCAGTAGTAAAGGGACAGGGCAACCGAACACCGGGGAGCTGTTTTTT. Protein: CASSKGTGQPNTGELFF.

The chain uses TRBV28 and TRBJ2-7, with 7 bases identical to TRBD2. The CDR3 runs 13 residues. CDR1 MDHEN and CDR2 SYDVKM come from the germline V gene. Unmatched junction bases numbered 8, after V lost 7 bases and J lost 5 bases. In DNA form, the CDR3 reads TGTGCCAGCAAAGGCGGGAGTTGGGACGAGCAGTACTTC. This gives the protein CASKGGSWDEQYF.

This clone was counted once. V usage is TRBV5-1 and J usage is TRBJ1-3, with D possibly being TRBD1 (6 bases). The CDR3 extends over 13 amino acids. Germline V lookup: CDR1 SGHRS, CDR2 YFSETQ. The V end was cut by 6 bases, the J end by 4 bases, with 11 bases between. CDR3 bases: TGCGCCAGCAAGCAGGGGTTCGGAAACACCATATATTTT. It is translated as CASKQGFGNTIYF.

The chain combines TRBV6-6 with TRBJ2-7; 7 positions agree with TRBD2. After removal of 5 bases from V and 4 bases from J, the junction contained 2 bases not matched to a gene. Germline assignment: CDR1 MNHNY and CDR2 SVGAGI (reference sequence). The CDR3 contains 12 residues. CDR3 protein: CASSPGGYEQYF. The CDR3 region has the DNA TGTGCCAGCAGTCCGGGAGGTTACGAGCAGTACTTC.

This clone was detected only a few times. The chain combines TRBV30 with TRBJ2-7, with a possible D match to TRBD2 (6 bases). The germline gives CDR1 GTSNPN, CDR2 SVGIG (reference sequence). The CDR3 is 14 residues long. V was pared by 5 bases and J by 0 bases, with 14 bases between. In DNA form, the CDR3 reads TGTGCCTGGCGGAGGGTCCTAAGCTCCTACGAGCAGTACTTC. Its translation: CAWRRVLSSYEQYF.

In the case of this clone: The junction differs from germline at one of its ends, possibly a read error. The V gene is TRBV5-6, the J gene TRBJ2-5, with 8 bases identical to TRBD1. The CDR3 extends over 18 amino acids. CDR1 and CDR2 from the germline V gene are SGHDT and YYEEEE. The DNA for the CDR3 is TGTGCCAGCAGCTCCCCGACAGGGGCCGCCCTTGGCCAAGGGACCCAGTACTTC. This codes for CASSSPTGAALGQGTQYF.

The chain uses TRBV4-3 and TRBJ2-5; no firm D call. Germline V CDR1 and CDR2: LGHNA, YSLEER. V was cut by 1 base and J by 1 base, with 7 bases left in between. This CDR3 region has 14 residues. The CDR3 sequence is CASSQVPLQETQYF. CDR3 in DNA: TGCGCCAGCAGCCAAGTCCCCCTCCAAGAGACCCAGTACTTC.

The V call is TRBV6-6, the J call TRBJ2-7, with D hard to call. Germline V gives CDR1 MNHNY, CDR2 SVGAGI (reference sequence). The CDR3 is made up of 12 amino acids. V was clipped by 6 bases and J by 2 bases, with 8 bases between them. The CDR3 loop is CASSRDTYEQYF. DNA of the CDR3: TGTGCCAGCAGCCGCGACACCTACGAGCAGTACTTC.

This clone was seen once. The rearrangement uses TRBV30 and TRBJ1-2, with 9 bases lining up with TRBD1. Germline V gene sequence: CDR1 GTSNPN, CDR2 SVGIG (reference sequence). The length of the CDR3 is 11 residues. The CDR3 protein is CAWDRVYGYTF. The DNA of the CDR3 is TGTGCATGGGACAGGGTCTATGGCTACACCTTC.

The CDR3 DNA reads as TGTGCCAGCAGCCCCGCCGGGACAGGGTACTCCTACGAGCAGTACTTC. It is translated as CASSPAGTGYSYEQYF. The chain carries TRBV11-3 and TRBJ2-7; 9 positions agree with TRBD1. Germline V gene sequence: CDR1 SGHNT, CDR2 YENEEA. After removal of 5 bases from V and 0 bases from J, the junction contained 8 bases not matched to a gene. CDR3 length: 16 residues. Full variable domain (rest looked up from reference TRBV11-3 and TRBJ2-7): EAGVVQSPRYKIIEKKQPVAFWCNPISGHNTLYWYLQNLGQGPELLIRYENEEAVDDSQLPKDRFSAERLKGVDSTLKIQPAELGDSAVYLCASSPAGTGYSYEQYFGPGTRLTVT.

This clone was found a few times. CDR3 sequence (DNA): TGTGCCAGCAGCTTAGATGGGACAGGGGGCAGACCTGAAGCTTTCTTT. Amino acid sequence: CASSLDGTGGRPEAFF. The chain combines TRBV7-2 with TRBJ1-1, with 12 bases lining up with TRBD1. V gave up 1 base and J gave up 6 bases; unmatched junction bases: 6. The CDR3 totals 16 residues. Germline CDR1 reads SGHTA; CDR2 reads FQGNSA.

In its sample, this clone was seen a few times. The chain has TRBV13 and TRBJ2-5; 7 nucleotides match TRBD1. V lost 2 bases and J lost 1; bases outside the gene matches: 4. This CDR3 spans 15 amino acids. CDR1 PRHDT and CDR2 FYEKMQ come from the germline V gene (reference sequence). In nucleotides, the CDR3 is TGTGCCAGCAGCTTAAGGTGGGACAGCCAAGAGACCCAGTACTTC. It encodes CASSLRWDSQETQYF.